The clone carrying this T cell receptor beta chain was observed at least ten times. The data belong to a study of T-cell reconstitution after alpha-beta-depleted transplantation in children. The CDR3 length is 14 residues. Trimming cost V 4 bases and J 0 bases, with 9 bases left between them. Per germline, CDR1 SNHLY and CDR2 FYNNEI. During its preparation, the TCRbeta library received unique molecular identifiers. TCRdb fed the PCR reads into MiXCR, producing one record per CDR3 protein. The repertoire holds approximately 100,000 distinct CDR3 sequences, with about 12% as singletons. The source material was PBMCs from the stem cell graft donor, sampled from the stem cell graft. This sequence originates from a human donor who donated a stem cell graft to a child with inherited bone marrow failure. The chain recombines TRBV2 with TRBJ1-1, with D possibly matching TRBD1 (6 bases). The CDR3 spells CASSGQALNTEAFF. CDR3 in DNA: TGTGCCAGCAGTGGACAGGCGTTGAACACTGAAGCTTTCTTT. Full variable domain (outside the CDR3, taken from reference TRBV2 and TRBJ1-1): EPEVTQTPSHQVTQMGQEVILRCVPISNHLYFYWYRQILGQKVEFLVSFYNNEISEKSEIFDDQFSVERPDGSNFTLKIRSTKLEDSAMYFCASSGQALNTEAFFGQGTRLTVV.